These 14 T cell receptor beta chains originate from one sample sequenced in a study of T cell responses to AZD1222 COVID-19 vaccine. Repertoires were generated with immunoSEQ multiplex PCR, while TCRdb's copy carries only in-frame clones and drops some. The repertoire holds approximately 150,000 clones, with around 90% as singletons. The sample was peripheral blood, taken on day 0 of AZD1222 vaccination. These receptors were obtained from an adult in good health.

The J gene is TRBJ1-3, the V gene TRBV28, with 9 bases aligning to TRBD1. Germline V lookup: CDR1 MDHEN, CDR2 SYDVKM. There are 17 residues in the CDR3. V gave up 6 bases and J gave up 0 bases; unmatched junction bases: 9. CDR3 protein: CASRPGDRVLSGNTIYF. CDR3 nucleotides: TGTGCCAGCAGGCCAGGGGACAGGGTCCTCTCTGGAAACACCATATATTTT.

This clone was found once. Here the CDR3 DNA reads TGTGCCAGCAGGACTTCACTGGACAGCTCCTACGAGCAGTACTTC. The encoded protein is CASRTSLDSSYEQYF. This rearrangement joins TRBV6-5 to TRBJ2-7, with a possible D match to TRBD1 (6 bases). The CDR3 runs to 15 residues. CDR1 and CDR2 from the germline V gene are MNHEY and SVGAGI. Trimming left V 6 bases short and J 0 bases short, with 15 bases between.

The V and J genes are TRBV3-1 (or the pseudogene TRBV3-2) and TRBJ2-5; the match to TRBD2 covers 11 bases. Germline lookup yields CDR1 LGHDT and CDR2 YNNKEL (reference sequence). This CDR3 contains 15 residues. V shed 5 bases, J shed 5 bases, and the junction held 7 bases outside the gene matches. CDR3 sequence (DNA): TGTGCCAGCAGCTCGGCTAGCGGGGGGCGGGAGACCCAGTACTTC. Protein: CASSSASGGRETQYF.

The genes are TRBV27 and TRBJ2-3; TRBD1 aligns across 7 bases. With V trimmed by 5 bases and J by 4 bases, 12 bases remained unmatched. The CDR3 has 16 residues. Germline lookup yields CDR1 MNHEY and CDR2 SMNVEV (reference sequence). The CDR3 DNA reads TGTGCCAGCAGTAGAAACAGGGGAATCGGCCCAGATACGCAGTATTTT. Its protein product is CASSRNRGIGPDTQYF.

This clone was observed a few times. The chain employs TRBV7-2 and TRBJ2-1; D unresolved. The length of the CDR3 is 15 residues. Germline values: CDR1 SGHTA, CDR2 FQGNSA. V lost 1 base to trimming and J lost 0 bases, with 7 bases between them. DNA for the CDR3: TGTGCCAGCAGCTTAGACAGCAGCTCCTACAATGAGCAGTTCTTC. Its protein product is CASSLDSSSYNEQFF.

The chain is built from TRBV5-5 and TRBJ1-2; D is unresolved. This CDR3 comprises 14 residues. Germline CDR1 reads SGHKS; CDR2 reads YYEKEE (reference sequence). Between the trimmed V and J ends, which lost 0 bases and 3 bases, there was a span of 9 bases. The CDR3 nucleotides read TGTGCCAGCAGCTTGGTAGGGCAGGACTATGGCTACACCTTC. It codes for CASSLVGQDYGYTF.

Concerning this clone: Relative to the germline gene, one junction end is altered; a read error may explain this. This chain joins TRBV4-2 and TRBJ2-7; D might be TRBD1 (5 bases). Germline values: CDR1 LGHNA, CDR2 YNFKEQ. The CDR3 is made up of 12 amino acids. The CDR3 loop is CASSHDASGINF. Here the CDR3 DNA reads TGTGCCAGCAGCCACGACGCTTCAGGGATTAACTTC.

V gene TRBV14 combines with J gene TRBJ1-3; D not resolved. The V end was cut by 3 bases, the J end by 3 bases, with 12 bases between. Germline assignment: CDR1 SGHDN and CDR2 FVKESK. This CDR3 has 15 amino acids. The DNA for the CDR3 is TGTGCCAGCAGCCATGGCAGAGGGCATGGAAACACCATATATTTT. This encodes CASSHGRGHGNTIYF.

J is TRBJ2-7 and V is TRBV5-1; TRBD1 aligns across 10 bases. This CDR3 comprises 16 residues. J gave up 4 bases and V 4 bases, and 11 bases lay outside the gene matches. Per the germline V gene, CDR1 is SGHRS and CDR2 is YFSETQ. The CDR3 bases are TGCGCCAGCAGCCTTCGACCGGGACAGGGGAGGTACGAGCAGTACTTC. Translation gives CASSLRPGQGRYEQYF.

The J gene is TRBJ2-3, the V gene TRBV12-5; 8 bases fit TRBD2. Germline V lookup: CDR1 LGHNT, CDR2 FRNRAP. The CDR3 covers 19 residues. V shed 0 bases and J 4 bases; nucleotides not matched to a gene: 15. As DNA, the CDR3 is TGTGCTAGTGGTTTGGTGGTACAGCGGGAGCGAGGTCGTGCAGATACGCAGTATTTT. Translation gives CASGLVVQRERGRADTQYF.

V is TRBV29-1 and J is TRBJ2-2; tentatively, D is TRBD2 (5 bases). Trimming pared 4 bases from V and 3 bases from J, leaving 12 bases between. CDR1 SQVTM and CDR2 ANQGSEA come from the germline V gene. The CDR3 sequence is 14 residues long. The CDR3: CSVGLAWDTGELFF. In nucleotides, the CDR3 is TGCAGCGTTGGGCTAGCTTGGGACACCGGGGAGCTGTTTTTT.

This clone was observed once. V and J are TRBV29-1 and TRBJ2-5; possible D gene TRBD1, 5 bases. There are 11 residues in the CDR3. The germline V and J ends were trimmed by 5 bases and 3 bases, with 7 bases remaining between them. Germline CDR1 reads SQVTM; CDR2 reads ANQGSEA. DNA for the CDR3: TGCAGCGTTAAACAGGAAGAGACCCAGTACTTC. Translating gives CSVKQEETQYF.

CDR3 sequence (DNA): TGTGCCAGCAGCTTAGAGGGAATGTTTCGCACTGAAGCTTTCTTT. This codes for CASSLEGMFRTEAFF. This rearrangement joins TRBV11-1 to TRBJ1-1; no clear D gene. Germline V gives CDR1 SGHAT, CDR2 FQDESV (reference sequence). This CDR3 is built from 15 residues. Trimming took off 1 base at V and 4 bases at J, with 13 bases between the two ends.

V and J are TRBV10-3 and TRBJ2-3; D remains unclear. The CDR3 extends over 14 amino acids. The germline V gene encodes CDR1 ENHRY and CDR2 SYGVKD. V was shortened by 6 bases and J by 1 base, with 11 bases between the two germline ends. CDR3 region: CAIRVGGGTDTQYF. The CDR3 region has the DNA TGTGCCATCAGGGTGGGCGGTGGCACAGATACGCAGTATTTT.